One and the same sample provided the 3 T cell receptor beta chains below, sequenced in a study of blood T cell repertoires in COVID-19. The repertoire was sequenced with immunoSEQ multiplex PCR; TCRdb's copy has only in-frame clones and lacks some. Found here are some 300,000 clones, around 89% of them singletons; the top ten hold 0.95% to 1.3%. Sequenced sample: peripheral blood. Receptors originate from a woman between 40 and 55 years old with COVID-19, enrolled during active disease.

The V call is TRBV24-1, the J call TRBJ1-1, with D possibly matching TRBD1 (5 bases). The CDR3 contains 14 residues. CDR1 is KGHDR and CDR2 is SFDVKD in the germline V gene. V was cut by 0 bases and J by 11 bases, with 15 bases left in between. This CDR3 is CATSDLVDSRGAFF. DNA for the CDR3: TGTGCCACCAGTGATTTGGTCGACAGCCGTGGGGCTTTCTTT.

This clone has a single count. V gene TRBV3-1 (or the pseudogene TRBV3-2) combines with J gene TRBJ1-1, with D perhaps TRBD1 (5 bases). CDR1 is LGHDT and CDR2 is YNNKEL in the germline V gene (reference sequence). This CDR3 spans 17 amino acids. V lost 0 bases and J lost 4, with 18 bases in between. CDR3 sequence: CASSQDWGRGKGTEAFF. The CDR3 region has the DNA TGTGCCAGCAGCCAAGACTGGGGACGGGGGAAAGGCACTGAAGCTTTCTTT.

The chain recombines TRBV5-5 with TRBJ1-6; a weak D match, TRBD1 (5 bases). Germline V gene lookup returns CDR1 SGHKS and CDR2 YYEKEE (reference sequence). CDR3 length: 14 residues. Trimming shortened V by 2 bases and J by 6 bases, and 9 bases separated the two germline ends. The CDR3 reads CASSFDRPNSPLHF. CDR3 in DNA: TGTGCCAGCAGCTTCGACAGACCTAATTCACCCCTCCACTTT. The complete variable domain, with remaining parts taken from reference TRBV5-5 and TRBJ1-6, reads DAGVTQSPTHLIKTRGQQVTLRCSPISGHKSVSWYQQVLGQGPQFIFQYYEKEERGRGNFPDRFSARQFPNYSSELNVNALLLGDSALYLCASSFDRPNSPLHFGNGTRLTVT.